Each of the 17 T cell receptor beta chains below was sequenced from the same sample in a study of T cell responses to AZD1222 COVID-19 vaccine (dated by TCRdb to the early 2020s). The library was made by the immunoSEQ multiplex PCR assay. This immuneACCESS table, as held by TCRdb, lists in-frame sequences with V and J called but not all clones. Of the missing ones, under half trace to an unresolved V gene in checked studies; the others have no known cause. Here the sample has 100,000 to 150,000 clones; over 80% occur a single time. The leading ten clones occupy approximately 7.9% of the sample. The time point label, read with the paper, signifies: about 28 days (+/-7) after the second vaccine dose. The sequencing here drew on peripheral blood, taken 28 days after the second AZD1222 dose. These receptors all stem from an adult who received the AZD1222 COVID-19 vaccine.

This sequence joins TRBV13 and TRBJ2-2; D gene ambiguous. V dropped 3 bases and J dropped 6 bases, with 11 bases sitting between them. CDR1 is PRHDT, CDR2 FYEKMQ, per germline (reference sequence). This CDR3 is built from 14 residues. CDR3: CASSFDASPGELFF. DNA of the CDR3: TGTGCCAGCAGCTTTGATGCATCCCCCGGGGAGCTGTTTTTT.

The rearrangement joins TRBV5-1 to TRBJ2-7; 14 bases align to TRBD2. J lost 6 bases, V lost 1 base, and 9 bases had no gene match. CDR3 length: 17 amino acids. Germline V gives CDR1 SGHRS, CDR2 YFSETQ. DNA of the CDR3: TGCGCCAGCAGCTTGTGGGGACTAGCGGGAGTTGGGTCCGAGCAGTACTTC. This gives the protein CASSLWGLAGVGSEQYF. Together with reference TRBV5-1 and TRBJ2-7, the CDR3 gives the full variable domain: KAGVTQTPRYLIKTRGQQVTLSCSPISGHRSVSWYQQTPGQGLQFLFEYFSETQRNKGNFPGRFSGRQFSNSRSEMNVSTLELGDSALYLCASSLWGLAGVGSEQYFGPGTRLTVT.

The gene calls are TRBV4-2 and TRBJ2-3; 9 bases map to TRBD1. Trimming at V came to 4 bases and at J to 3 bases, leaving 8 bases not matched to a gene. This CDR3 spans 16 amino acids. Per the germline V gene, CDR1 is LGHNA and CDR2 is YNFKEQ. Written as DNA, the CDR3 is TGTGCCAGCAGCCTTGCCGGGACAGGGAAGACAGATACGCAGTATTTT. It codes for CASSLAGTGKTDTQYF.

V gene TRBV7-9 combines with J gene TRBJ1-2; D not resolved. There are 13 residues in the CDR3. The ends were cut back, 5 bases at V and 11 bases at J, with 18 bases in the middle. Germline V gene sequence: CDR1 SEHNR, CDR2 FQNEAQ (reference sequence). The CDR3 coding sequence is TGTGCCAGCAGCCCCGCACCCACCTTAACGTACACCTTC. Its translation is CASSPAPTLTYTF.

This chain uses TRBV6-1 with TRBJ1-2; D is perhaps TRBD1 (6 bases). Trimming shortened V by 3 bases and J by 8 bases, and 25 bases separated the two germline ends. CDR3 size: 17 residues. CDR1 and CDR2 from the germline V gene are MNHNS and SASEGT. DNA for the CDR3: TGTGCCAGCAGTGATACAGGGTCGAGGGGCCGGAGCGTGGGCTACACCTTC. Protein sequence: CASSDTGSRGRSVGYTF.

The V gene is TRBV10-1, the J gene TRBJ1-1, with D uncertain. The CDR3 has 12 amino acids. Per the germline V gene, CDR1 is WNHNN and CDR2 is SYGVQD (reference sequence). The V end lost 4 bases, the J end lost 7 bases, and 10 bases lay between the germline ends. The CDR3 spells CASSVRLDEAFF. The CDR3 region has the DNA TGCGCCAGCAGTGTACGGCTTGATGAAGCTTTCTTT.

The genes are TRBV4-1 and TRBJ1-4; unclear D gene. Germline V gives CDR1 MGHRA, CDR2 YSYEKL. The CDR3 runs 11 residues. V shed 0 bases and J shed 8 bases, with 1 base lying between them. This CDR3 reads CASSQEEKLFF. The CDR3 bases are TGCGCCAGCAGCCAAGAGGAAAAACTGTTTTTT.

The CDR3 spells CSVAGQGIAEAFF. CDR3 sequence (DNA): TGCAGCGTTGCGGGACAGGGTATCGCTGAAGCTTTCTTT. V usage is TRBV29-1 and J usage is TRBJ1-1; TRBD1 matches at 9 bases. The CDR3 is made up of 13 amino acids. CDR1 and CDR2 (germline): SQVTM, ANQGSEA. V lost 4 bases, J lost 6 bases, and 6 bases stayed unmatched. Full variable domain (outside the CDR3, taken from reference TRBV29-1 and TRBJ1-1): SAVISQKPSRDICQRGTSLTIQCQVDSQVTMMFWYRQQPGQSLTLIATANQGSEATYESGFVIDKFPISRPNLTFSTLTVSNMSPEDSSIYLCSVAGQGIAEAFFGQGTRLTVV.

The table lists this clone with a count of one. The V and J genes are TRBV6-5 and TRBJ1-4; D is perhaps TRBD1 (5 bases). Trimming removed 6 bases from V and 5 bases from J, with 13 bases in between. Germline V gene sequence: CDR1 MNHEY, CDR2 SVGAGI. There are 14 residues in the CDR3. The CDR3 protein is CASSVPGMNEKLFF. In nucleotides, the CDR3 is TGTGCCAGCAGCGTTCCAGGGATGAATGAAAAACTGTTTTTT.

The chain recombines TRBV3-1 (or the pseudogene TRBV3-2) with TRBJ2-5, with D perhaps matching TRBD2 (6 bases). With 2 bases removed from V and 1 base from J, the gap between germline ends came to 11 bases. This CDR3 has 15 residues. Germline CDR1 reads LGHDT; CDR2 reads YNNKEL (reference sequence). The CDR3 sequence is CASSQRDSRQETQYF. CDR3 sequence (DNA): TGTGCCAGCAGCCAAAGGGACTCCCGCCAAGAGACCCAGTACTTC.

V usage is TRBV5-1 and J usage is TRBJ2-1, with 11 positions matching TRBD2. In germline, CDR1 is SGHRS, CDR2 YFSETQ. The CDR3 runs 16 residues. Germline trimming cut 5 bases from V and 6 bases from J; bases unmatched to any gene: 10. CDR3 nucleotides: TGCGCCAGCAGAAAAAATAGCGGGAGGGCCCGCAATGAGCAGTTCTTC. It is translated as CASRKNSGRARNEQFF. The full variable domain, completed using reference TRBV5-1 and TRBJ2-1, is KAGVTQTPRYLIKTRGQQVTLSCSPISGHRSVSWYQQTPGQGLQFLFEYFSETQRNKGNFPGRFSGRQFSNSRSEMNVSTLELGDSALYLCASRKNSGRARNEQFFGPGTRLTVL.

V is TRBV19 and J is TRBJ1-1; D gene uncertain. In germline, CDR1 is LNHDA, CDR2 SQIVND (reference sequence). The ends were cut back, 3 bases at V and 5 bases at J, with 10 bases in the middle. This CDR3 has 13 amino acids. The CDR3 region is CASSIQLATEAFF. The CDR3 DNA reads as TGTGCCAGTAGTATCCAACTGGCGACTGAAGCTTTCTTT.

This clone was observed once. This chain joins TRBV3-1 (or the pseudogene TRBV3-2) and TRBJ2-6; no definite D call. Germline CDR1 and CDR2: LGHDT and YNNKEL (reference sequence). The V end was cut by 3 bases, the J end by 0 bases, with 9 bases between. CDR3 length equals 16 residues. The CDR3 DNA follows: TGTGCCAGCAGCCATCGTGGGTTCTCTGGGGCCAACGTCCTGACTTTC. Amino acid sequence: CASSHRGFSGANVLTF.

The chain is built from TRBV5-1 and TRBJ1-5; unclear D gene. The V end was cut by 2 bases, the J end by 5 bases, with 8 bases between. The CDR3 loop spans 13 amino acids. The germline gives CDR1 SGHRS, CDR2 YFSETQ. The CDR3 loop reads CASSFQVHQPQHF. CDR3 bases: TGCGCCAGCAGCTTCCAGGTTCATCAGCCCCAGCATTTT.

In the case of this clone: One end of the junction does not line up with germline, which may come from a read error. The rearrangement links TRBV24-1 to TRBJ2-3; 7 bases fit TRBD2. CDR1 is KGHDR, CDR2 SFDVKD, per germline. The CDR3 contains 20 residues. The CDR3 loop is CATRDSRGRGERWRTDTQYF. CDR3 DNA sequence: TGTGCCACCAGGGATTCGAGGGGTCGGGGGGAGCGGTGGAGAACAGATACGCAGTATTTT.

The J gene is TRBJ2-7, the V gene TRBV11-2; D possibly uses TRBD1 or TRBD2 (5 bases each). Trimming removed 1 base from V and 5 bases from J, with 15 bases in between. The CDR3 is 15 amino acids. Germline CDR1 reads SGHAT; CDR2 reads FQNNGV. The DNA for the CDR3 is TGTGCCAGCAGCTTAGGCCGGGACCGCCGGCACGAGCAGTACTTC. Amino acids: CASSLGRDRRHEQYF.

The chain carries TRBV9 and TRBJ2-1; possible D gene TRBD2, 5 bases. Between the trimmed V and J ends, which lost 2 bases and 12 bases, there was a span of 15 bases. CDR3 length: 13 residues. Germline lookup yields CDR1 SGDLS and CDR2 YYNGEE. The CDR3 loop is CASSVRGSSRQFF. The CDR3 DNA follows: TGTGCCAGCAGCGTGAGAGGGAGTTCGAGGCAGTTCTTC. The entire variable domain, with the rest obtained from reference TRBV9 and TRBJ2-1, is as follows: DSGVTQTPKHLITATGQRVTLRCSPRSGDLSVYWYQQSLDQGLQFLIQYYNGEERAKGNILERFSAQQFPDLHSELNLSSLELGDSALYFCASSVRGSSRQFFGPGTRLTVL.